This TCR beta chain was sequenced in a study of CD8+CD57+ T cells in acquired aplastic anemia. CDR3 and TCR beta VDJ profiling relied on genomic DNA as the template. TCRdb passed the reads through MiXCR, listing each CDR3 protein once. The repertoire holds a few hundred thousand distinct CDR3 sequences, with 25% to 40% as singletons. In this sample, this clonotype turned up many times. Losses at the gene ends were 8 bases for V and 7 bases for J; bases not matched to a gene: 0. This CDR3 has 13 amino acids. The V gene's germline CDR1 is SGHTA and CDR2 FQGTGA. Flow cytometry had shown expanded CD8+CD57+ cells in the patients chosen for sequencing. No therapy was given to patients before blood sampling.

The V call is TRBV7-3, the J call TRBJ2-1; 15 positions match TRBD2. The source material was sorted CD4+, CD8+, or CD8+CD57+ T cells (not recorded which) from PBMCs. The origin of this receptor is a human donor with aplastic anemia. CDR3 sequence: CASGLAGGNEQFF. The CDR3 DNA reads TGTGCCAGCGGACTAGCGGGAGGGAATGAGCAGTTCTTC.